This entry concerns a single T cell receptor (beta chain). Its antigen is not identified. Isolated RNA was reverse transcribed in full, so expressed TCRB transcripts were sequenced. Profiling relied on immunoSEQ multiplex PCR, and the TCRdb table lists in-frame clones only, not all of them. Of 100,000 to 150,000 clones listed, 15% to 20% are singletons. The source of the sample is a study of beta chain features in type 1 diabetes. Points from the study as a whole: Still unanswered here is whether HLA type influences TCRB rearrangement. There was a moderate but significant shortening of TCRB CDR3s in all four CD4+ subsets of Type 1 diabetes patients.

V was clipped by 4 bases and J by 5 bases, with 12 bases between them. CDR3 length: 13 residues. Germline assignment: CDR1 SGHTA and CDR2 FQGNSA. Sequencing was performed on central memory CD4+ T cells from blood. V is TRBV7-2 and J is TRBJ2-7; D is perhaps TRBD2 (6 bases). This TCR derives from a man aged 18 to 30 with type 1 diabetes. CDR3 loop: CASSYRTGDEQYF. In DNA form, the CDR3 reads TGTGCCAGCAGCTACCGGACGGGGGACGAGCAGTACTTC.